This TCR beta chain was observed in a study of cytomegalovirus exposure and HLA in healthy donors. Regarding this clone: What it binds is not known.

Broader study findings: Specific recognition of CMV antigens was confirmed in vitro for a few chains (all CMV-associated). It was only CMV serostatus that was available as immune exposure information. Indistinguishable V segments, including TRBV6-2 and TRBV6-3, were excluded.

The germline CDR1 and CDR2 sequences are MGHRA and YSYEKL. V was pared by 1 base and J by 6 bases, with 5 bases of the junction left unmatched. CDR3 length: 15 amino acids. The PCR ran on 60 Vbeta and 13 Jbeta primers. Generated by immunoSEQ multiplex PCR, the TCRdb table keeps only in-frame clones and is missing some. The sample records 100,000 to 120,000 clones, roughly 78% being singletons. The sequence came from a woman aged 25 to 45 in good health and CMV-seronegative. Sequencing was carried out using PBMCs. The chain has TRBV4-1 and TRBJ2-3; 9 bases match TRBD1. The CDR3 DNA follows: TGCGCCAGCAGCCAAGTCACAGGGGGCCGTGATACGCAGTATTTT. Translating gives CASSQVTGGRDTQYF.